Below, one T cell receptor beta chain is given with its context. This clone was seen more than once but under ten times. Its antigen is still unknown. Within one base of it there is no much larger clone, and no base qualities were kept. CDR1 SGHDT and CDR2 YYEEEE are derived from the germline V gene. The CDR3, cysteine through phenylalanine, is 16 amino acids long. Only the CDR3 part of the read is kept: 48 bases, read in frame from the first base. Unmatched junction bases come to 5, with V trimmed by 0 bases and J by 1 base. The data were obtained in a study of immune cell composition in non-small cell lung cancer (dated by TCRdb to the late 2010s). Regarding the study in general: Histologic subtype, mostly lung adenocarcinoma or squamous cell carcinoma, was determined with H&E together with p63, CK5, Napsin A and TTF-1 immunohistochemistry. TCR-beta sequencing (Adaptive Biotechnologies) was performed on 34 paired NSCLC tumour and non-adjacent lung specimens plus 26 tumour-only specimens. Supplementary cohort #1, 10 lung adenocarcinoma cases, had paired tumour/lung TCR-beta sequencing and TIL populations generated to assess tumour reactivity. A few tumour specimens that had TCR-beta data belonged to rare histological subtypes and were left out of the subtype comparisons. Broader findings and caveats from the paper: Tumour-associated clones >0.5% were found in nearly half of NSCLC cases, namely in around 33% of adenocarcinomas versus about 73% of squamous carcinomas. In 10 adenocarcinoma cases, maximal tumour-associated clone frequency correlated strongly with TIL tumour reactivity, whereas overall clonality did not. Smoking pack-years did not significantly correlate with tumour TCR-beta clonality. Only about 9 cases were included in the reactivity cohort, and sequence sharing between tumour-reactive clones and the dominant in vivo tumour-associated clones was not shown. Compared with lung adenocarcinoma tumours, lung squamous cell carcinoma showed significantly higher Top 10 clone scores and productive clonality.

Genomic DNA was isolated with the QIAamp DNA kit from frozen aliquots of single-cell suspensions that had not been sorted. Tumour samples were surgically resected non-small cell lung cancer tissue. Tissues were received within 2 hours of resection and were immediately processed into single-cell suspensions. Tissue was broken up mechanically, digested enzymatically with DNase I, collagenase I and hyaluronidase for 30 minutes at 37 degrees C, and then filtered and RBC-lysed. A two-step multiplex PCR amplified TCR-beta CDR3 regions from genomic DNA, and the second step of the PCR added Illumina-compatible adaptors. TCR-beta immunosequencing was carried out on an Illumina platform through the commercial immunoSEQ service. The authors' analysis ran thus. Repertoires were summarised by productive clonality and by Top 10 Clones, defined as the percentage of T-cell templates derived from the ten most frequent sequences. Productive clonality had a range of 0 to 1, where 1 means a monoclonal population. Using log10 scatter plots, tumour-associated clones were identified as sequences that made up at least 0.1% of tumour T-cell templates yet were absent from the matched non-adjacent lung. Student's t-tests were used for two-group comparisons, ANOVA was used for stages, and linear regression was used for relationships, with analyses conducted in GraphPad Prism7 and R. As stored in TCRdb, this immuneACCESS dataset retains in-frame rearrangements with V and J assigned. A fraction of the clones does not appear; measured against another copy, unresolved V genes explain less than half of the discrepancy, and the remainder lacks a known reason. D and trimming come from the DNA, and the V and J calls and clone size come from that table. The sample table lists several thousand clones, roughly 70% of them with a count of one. The top ten clones comprise about 4.2% of the sample.

The origin of this receptor is a human donor with non-small cell lung cancer. The chain employs TRBV5-6 and TRBJ1-1; 8 of the junction bases match TRBD1. Sequenced sample: lung tumor tissue. The sequenced DNA: TGTGCCAGCAGCTTGGGGACAGGGAGGACGAACACTGAAGCTTTCTTT. The resulting protein is CASSLGTGRTNTEAFF.